The 31 T cell receptor beta chains listed next were all sequenced from one sample in a study of T-cell memory formation after mild COVID-19. TCRdb itself ran the 5' RACE reads through MiXCR, one entry per CDR3 protein. The sample lists some 120,000 distinct CDR3 sequences; more than 15% were seen once. The sequencing sample was made of PBMCs or a T cell subset sorted from them (not recorded which). These receptors came from an adult woman who had mild COVID-19 (a few samples of this study predate the infection). Cell type and time point are not known.

The chain couples TRBV2 to TRBJ2-3; 13 nucleotides match TRBD2. After removal of 2 bases from V and 4 bases from J, the junction contained 3 bases not matched to a gene. The CDR3 totals 16 residues. Germline V gene data show CDR1 as SNHLY and CDR2 as FYNNEI. The DNA of the CDR3 is TGTGCCAGCAGTGAATCTACTAGCGGGGGGGCAGATACGCAGTATTTT. Translated, it gives CASSESTSGGADTQYF.

This clonotype was picked up a small number of times. The chain recombines TRBV29-1 with TRBJ2-4; possibly TRBD1 for D (5 bases). Germline values: CDR1 SQVTM, CDR2 ANQGSEA. The CDR3 is 14 amino acids. Trimming shortened V by 6 bases and J by 6 bases, and 18 bases separated the two germline ends. CDR3 nucleotide sequence: TGCAGCGTCCGCCCCGGGCAGGGCGGAAACATTCAGTACTTC. This translates into CSVRPGQGGNIQYF. Filled out from reference TRBV29-1 and TRBJ2-4, the complete variable domain reads SAVISQKPSRDICQRGTSLTIQCQVDSQVTMMFWYRQQPGQSLTLIATANQGSEATYESGFVIDKFPISRPNLTFSTLTVSNMSPEDSSIYLCSVRPGQGGNIQYFGAGTRLSVL.

The CDR3 here is CASSNHPRLAGGPYNEQFF. In DNA, the CDR3 is TGTGCCAGCAGCAACCATCCGCGCCTAGCGGGAGGACCCTACAATGAGCAGTTCTTC. The chain employs TRBV7-6 and TRBJ2-1; 11 bases agree with TRBD2. V lost 5 bases to trimming and J lost 2 bases; unmatched junction nucleotides: 14. Germline V CDR1 and CDR2: SGHVS, FNYEAQ. This CDR3 has 19 residues.

The J gene is TRBJ2-7, the V gene TRBV4-1; a possible D gene is TRBD2 (5 bases). The ends were cut back, 0 bases at V and 2 bases at J, with 11 bases in the middle. The CDR3 spans 15 residues. The V gene's germline CDR1 is MGHRA and CDR2 YSYEKL. CDR3 region: CASSQEDGNTYEQYF. The CDR3 DNA reads as TGCGCCAGCAGCCAAGAAGACGGGAATACCTACGAGCAGTACTTC.

This clonotype has just a few counts. The J gene is TRBJ2-7, the V gene TRBV13; a possible D gene is TRBD1 (5 bases). Trimming took 2 bases from V and 1 from J, leaving 12 bases between them. From germline, CDR1 is PRHDT and CDR2 FYEKMQ (reference sequence). CDR3 length: 15 residues. The CDR3 DNA reads TGTGCCAGCAGCTTACAGGGTACGCCATCCTACGAGCAGTACTTC. The encoded protein is CASSLQGTPSYEQYF.

In DNA, the CDR3 is TGTGCCAGCAGCTCCGGGACTAGCGATTTCGGTGGGGATGAGCAGTTCTTC. Its translation: CASSSGTSDFGGDEQFF. The chain employs TRBV5-8 and TRBJ2-1; 10 bases are shared with TRBD2. The CDR3 runs to 17 residues. Germline assignment: CDR1 SGHTS and CDR2 YDEGEE. V was pared by 3 bases and J by 8 bases, with 14 bases of the junction left unmatched. The full variable domain, its missing parts supplied by reference TRBV5-8 and TRBJ2-1, is EAGVTQSPTHLIKTRGQQATLRCSPISGHTSVYWYQQALGLGLQFLLWYDEGEERNRGNFPPRFSGRQFPNYSSELNVNALELEDSALYLCASSSGTSDFGGDEQFFGPGTRLTVL.

This clonotype has just a few counts. V usage is TRBV9 and J usage is TRBJ2-5; TRBD1 agrees at 7 bases. The V and J ends lost 0 bases and 0 bases, in that order; junction bases with no gene match: 8. Per germline, CDR1 SGDLS and CDR2 YYNGEE. The CDR3 totals 17 residues. This CDR3 reads CASSVAPGRGYQETQYF. The DNA for the CDR3 is TGTGCCAGCAGCGTAGCCCCCGGCAGGGGGTACCAAGAGACCCAGTACTTC.

This clonotype showed up just a few times. This sequence joins TRBV2 and TRBJ2-3, with TRBD1 as a possible D gene (6 bases). Deletions cut 8 bases from V and 6 bases from J, with 18 bases between. The CDR3 runs to 14 residues. Germline lookup yields CDR1 SNHLY and CDR2 FYNNEI. The CDR3, as DNA: TGTGCCAGCGCCCGGGACATGGGTGCGGATACGCAGTATTTT. This codes for CASARDMGADTQYF.

The genes are TRBV15 and TRBJ2-4, with unresolved D. CDR3 length: 12 amino acids. CDR1 LNHNV and CDR2 YYDKDF come from the germline V gene (reference sequence). V lost 5 bases, J lost 4 bases, and 6 bases lay in between. CDR3 protein: CATSSDKNIQYF. The DNA of the CDR3 is TGTGCCACCAGCTCAGATAAAAACATTCAGTACTTC.

This clonotype appeared a few times. The chain carries TRBV7-9 and TRBJ1-5, with 8 nucleotides matching TRBD1. Per the germline V gene, CDR1 is SEHNR and CDR2 is FQNEAQ (reference sequence). The V and J ends lost 6 bases and 0 bases, in that order; junction bases with no gene match: 4. This CDR3 has 15 residues. CDR3: CASSQDRGSNQPQHF. CDR3 in DNA: TGTGCCAGCAGTCAAGACAGGGGTAGCAATCAGCCCCAGCATTTT.

This chain links TRBV5-1 with TRBJ2-7; maybe TRBD1 (6 bases). The V end lost 2 bases, the J end lost 6 bases, and 12 bases lay between the germline ends. The germline V gene encodes CDR1 SGHRS and CDR2 YFSETQ. The CDR3 loop spans 13 amino acids. The CDR3 DNA follows: TGCGCCAGCAGCTTCCGCGGACAGTCCGAGCAGTACTTC. Amino acid sequence: CASSFRGQSEQYF.

The V and J genes are TRBV4-2 and TRBJ2-1, with 10 bases aligning to TRBD2. V was clipped by 1 base and J by 7 bases; unmatched bases: 10. The V gene's germline CDR1 is LGHNA and CDR2 YNFKEQ. The CDR3 extends over 17 amino acids. CDR3 nucleotides: TGTGCCAGCAGCCAAGCTGGAGCGACTAGCGGGCCGAATGAGCAGTTCTTC. Translated, it gives CASSQAGATSGPNEQFF.

This sequence joins TRBV3-1 and TRBJ2-2; TRBD1 aligns across 9 bases. Germline V gives CDR1 LGHDT, CDR2 YNNKEL (reference sequence). Losses at the gene ends were 0 bases for V and 1 base for J; bases not matched to a gene: 0. The CDR3 totals 16 residues. The CDR3 nucleotides read TGTGCCAGCAGCCAAGAGGGACAGGGGAACACCGGGGAGCTGTTTTTT. Residues: CASSQEGQGNTGELFF.

The V call is TRBV6-1, the J call TRBJ2-5; 13 bases line up with TRBD2. CDR1 is MNHNS and CDR2 is SASEGT in the germline V gene. V lost 7 bases and J lost 2; bases outside the gene matches: 4. The CDR3 length is 15 residues. In DNA form, the CDR3 reads TGTGCCAGCAAAGAACTAGCGGGGGGGCAAGAGACCCAGTACTTC. Its translation is CASKELAGGQETQYF.

This chain links TRBV7-9 with TRBJ1-4, with TRBD1 matching over 7 bases. V shed 5 bases and J 8 bases; nucleotides not matched to a gene: 5. Germline-derived CDR1 and CDR2 are SEHNR and FQNEAQ (reference sequence). The CDR3 runs to 13 residues. DNA of the CDR3: TGTGCCAGCAGCACAGGGGTCGGCGAAAAACTGTTTTTT. Its translation is CASSTGVGEKLFF.

This clonotype showed up just a few times. The chain uses TRBV7-9 and TRBJ1-1, with D possibly being TRBD1 (6 bases). V was cut by 4 bases and J by 6 bases, with 18 bases left in between. The CDR3 is made up of 15 amino acids. Germline V lookup: CDR1 SEHNR, CDR2 FQNEAQ (reference sequence). DNA of the CDR3: TGTGCCAGCAGCTCGGGGAGGCAGGGGAGAGCTGAAGCTTTCTTT. As protein: CASSSGRQGRAEAFF.

The rearrangement links TRBV6-6 to TRBJ1-1; possibly TRBD1 for D (6 bases). The CDR3 totals 14 residues. V lost 2 bases and J lost 5, with 12 bases in between. Germline CDR1 and CDR2: MNHNY and SVGAGI (reference sequence). The CDR3 reads CASSYAQGKTEAFF. The CDR3, as DNA: TGTGCCAGCAGTTACGCCCAGGGGAAGACTGAAGCTTTCTTT.

The sample holds a few counts of this clonotype. This rearrangement joins TRBV6-6 to TRBJ2-1; no reliable D call. There are 12 residues in the CDR3. The V end was cut by 6 bases, the J end by 8 bases, with 11 bases between. Germline loops: CDR1 MNHNY, CDR2 SVGAGI (reference sequence). CDR3 protein: CASSHLRDEQFF. Here the CDR3 DNA reads TGTGCCAGCAGCCACCTTCGCGATGAGCAGTTCTTC.

This chain connects TRBV5-4 to TRBJ2-7; 7 bases agree with TRBD1. Per germline, CDR1 SGHNT and CDR2 YYREEE (reference sequence). V dropped 5 bases and J dropped 3; count of bases not matched to a gene: 11. The CDR3 runs to 15 residues. In DNA form, the CDR3 reads TGTGCCAGCAGGTCGTCGGAGACAGGGAACTACGAGCAGTACTTC. Protein: CASRSSETGNYEQYF. Variable domain in full (rest from reference TRBV5-4 and TRBJ2-7): ETGVTQSPTHLIKTRGQQVTLRCSSQSGHNTVSWYQQALGQGPQFIFQYYREEENGRGNFPPRFSGLQFPNYSSELNVNALELDDSALYLCASRSSETGNYEQYFGPGTRLTVT.

The rearrangement uses TRBV6-2 or TRBV6-3 and TRBJ2-2; 8 nucleotides agree with TRBD1. The CDR3 runs to 16 residues. V was pared by 5 bases and J by 4 bases, with 9 bases of the junction left unmatched. Looked up from germline, CDR1 is MNHEY and CDR2 is SVGEGT. CDR3: CASSDPDRGTTGELFF. DNA of the CDR3: TGTGCCAGCAGTGACCCCGACAGGGGTACCACCGGGGAGCTGTTTTTT.

This clonotype occurred a few times. This chain uses TRBV7-9 with TRBJ2-1, with TRBD2 identical over 12 bases. The trim removed 3 bases at V and 6 bases at J, leaving 3 bases unmatched. Germline values: CDR1 SEHNR, CDR2 FQNEAQ (reference sequence). The CDR3 length is 15 residues. The CDR3 reads CASSFPSGGANEQFF. Here the CDR3 DNA reads TGTGCCAGCAGCTTCCCTAGCGGGGGGGCCAATGAGCAGTTCTTC.

This clonotype was observed many times. The chain has TRBV2 and TRBJ2-7, with TRBD1 identical over 8 bases. Germline V gene data show CDR1 as SNHLY and CDR2 as FYNNEI. The CDR3 is made up of 14 amino acids. With V trimmed by 10 bases and J by 1 base, 9 bases remained unmatched. CDR3 DNA: TGTGCCATGGCGGACAGGGAACCTTCCTACGAGCAGTACTTC. It is translated as CAMADREPSYEQYF. The variable domain in full, with the rest retrieved from reference TRBV2 and TRBJ2-7, is EPEVTQTPSHQVTQMGQEVILRCVPISNHLYFYWYRQILGQKVEFLVSFYNNEISEKSEIFDDQFSVERPDGSNFTLKIRSTKLEDSAMYFCAMADREPSYEQYFGPGTRLTVT.

The V and J genes are TRBV14 and TRBJ2-7, with 10 positions matching TRBD2. The germline gives CDR1 SGHDN, CDR2 FVKESK. V trimming: 1 base; J trimming: 3 bases; junction bases outside the gene matches: 3. The CDR3 is 15 residues long. The CDR3 bases are TGTGCCAGCAGCCAAGGACTAGCGGGTATCTACGAGCAGTACTTC. Translated: CASSQGLAGIYEQYF.

This clonotype occurred many times. This chain connects TRBV12-3 or TRBV12-4 to TRBJ2-6; D call uncertain. This CDR3 region has 15 residues. V was clipped by 7 bases and J by 0 bases, with 10 bases between them. CDR3 sequence: CASNPDHSGANVLTF. CDR3 nucleotide sequence: TGTGCCAGCAACCCCGACCACTCTGGGGCCAACGTCCTGACTTTC.

This clonotype has just a few counts. The chain joins TRBV6-6 to TRBJ2-7; TRBD2 aligns across 11 bases. The germline CDR1 and CDR2 sequences are MNHNY and SVGAGI (reference sequence). Germline trimming cut 10 bases from V and 5 bases from J; bases unmatched to any gene: 31. This CDR3 has 21 amino acids. The CDR3 reads CAIHKGESKNWKTSGTDEQYF. The CDR3 DNA follows: TGTGCCATTCATAAAGGGGAGTCCAAAAATTGGAAGACTAGCGGGACTGACGAGCAGTACTTC.

The chain couples TRBV5-1 to TRBJ2-3, with TRBD1 identical over 7 bases. Trimming at V came to 4 bases and at J to 4 bases, leaving 9 bases not matched to a gene. CDR1 SGHRS and CDR2 YFSETQ come from the germline V gene. The CDR3 length is 15 residues. This chain's CDR3 is CASSLQRQGSDTQYF. The CDR3 DNA is TGCGCCAGCAGCCTACAAAGACAGGGCTCAGATACGCAGTATTTT.

This clonotype has more than one count but fewer than ten. The rearrangement links TRBV6-6 to TRBJ2-2; tentative D call: TRBD2 (5 bases). Trimming cost V 4 bases and J 1 base, with 13 bases left between them. The CDR3 runs to 16 residues. Germline V lookup: CDR1 MNHNY, CDR2 SVGAGI (reference sequence). CDR3 sequence: CASSSRAGENTGELFF. The CDR3 nucleotides read TGTGCCAGCAGTTCCCGCGCCGGGGAGAACACCGGGGAGCTGTTTTTT.

This rearrangement joins TRBV12-3 or TRBV12-4 to TRBJ2-5; D gene unclear. The V and J ends lost 5 bases and 4 bases respectively, with 8 bases between them. This CDR3 has 12 amino acids. The CDR3 here is CASSRVRETQYF. The CDR3 DNA is TGTGCCAGCAGTCGGGTGAGAGAGACCCAGTACTTC.

This CDR3 reads CASSQGTGARGYTF. CDR3 DNA sequence: TGCGCCAGCAGCCAAGGGACAGGGGCCAGAGGCTACACCTTC. The chain couples TRBV4-3 to TRBJ1-2, with 9 bases that match TRBD1. In germline, CDR1 is LGHNA, CDR2 YSLEER. Unmatched junction bases numbered 5, after V lost 1 base and J lost 8 bases. The CDR3 is 14 amino acids.

This sequence joins TRBV7-6 and TRBJ2-1, with TRBD1 matching over 9 bases. Trimming at V came to 6 bases and at J to 7 bases, leaving 34 bases not matched to a gene. Germline loops: CDR1 SGHVS, CDR2 FNYEAQ. The CDR3 spans 23 residues. CDR3: CASSQPGTGFKNGSRYPGNEQFF. In DNA form, the CDR3 reads TGTGCCAGCAGTCAACCGGGGACAGGGTTTAAGAACGGGTCGCGGTACCCGGGGAATGAGCAGTTCTTC. The full variable domain, completed using reference TRBV7-6 and TRBJ2-1, is GAGVSQSPRYKVTKRGQDVALRCDPISGHVSLYWYRQALGQGPEFLTYFNYEAQQDKSGLPNDRFSAERPEGSISTLTIQRTEQRDSAMYRCASSQPGTGFKNGSRYPGNEQFFGPGTRLTVL.

This clonotype was picked up many times. CDR3 in amino acids: CASSPQSGEQYF. DNA of the CDR3: TGCGCCAGCAGCCCCCAATCCGGCGAGCAGTACTTC. The chain has TRBV5-1 and TRBJ2-7; D is unclear. The germline V gene has CDR1 SGHRS and CDR2 YFSETQ. Trimming took off 4 bases at V and 6 bases at J, with 11 bases between the two ends. The CDR3 sequence is 12 residues long.